This T cell receptor (beta chain) emerged from a study of cytomegalovirus exposure and HLA in healthy donors. 13 Jbeta primers and 60 Vbeta primers were used for the PCR. Authors' processing steps: Later reanalysis found roughly 80 million unique TCR beta chains, around 9.9 million of them shared. Sequenced by immunoSEQ multiplex PCR; TCRdb stores in-frame clones only, minus some. That table is the source of V, J and clone size, and D and trimming were worked out from the DNA. The sample carries some 150,000 clones, 80% to 85% recorded once. General observations from the study: Earlier analysis yielded a pattern in which most TCR beta V segments were productive about 87% or about 30% of the time.

The donors were healthy bone marrow donors. Note on this clone: Its antigen is still unknown.

Sequenced sample: PBMCs. The receptor was derived from a female donor in good health and CMV-seronegative.

DNA for the CDR3: TGTGCCTGGAGTGTAGTCAGGGGGTACACCGGGGAGCTGTTTTTT. Encoded protein: CAWSVVRGYTGELFF. The chain has TRBV30 and TRBJ2-2; 7 bases map to TRBD1. The length of the CDR3 is 15 residues. V gave up 0 bases and J gave up 3 bases; unmatched junction bases: 4. Germline CDR1 and CDR2: GTSNPN and SVGIG (reference sequence).